One T cell receptor beta chain is described in this entry. Per the original data handling: Amplified reference gene primers provided the basis for estimating nucleated cell counts. Sequencing used immunoSEQ multiplex PCR; TCRdb keeps in-frame clones, though not all of them. V and J calls plus clone size are reproduced from that table; the DNA served to infer D and trimming. The sample yields roughly 86,000 clones, approximately 85% seen once. This sample stems from a study of blood T cell repertoires in COVID-19. The wider study: Acute and convalescent COVID-19 samples came from the United States, Italy and Spain. PBMCs, B-cell-depleted T cells, or T cells were the source of the cDNA or gDNA that made up the material.

With 5 bases clipped from V and 9 bases from J, the junction kept 14 bases outside the gene matches. The CDR3 sequence is 16 residues long. CDR1 SNHLY and CDR2 FYNNEI come from the germline V gene. V is TRBV2 and J is TRBJ2-1, with 9 bases aligning to TRBD2. Source material: peripheral blood. The sequence derives from a woman of 80 years or more with COVID-19, enrolled during active disease. The CDR3 nucleotides read TGTGCCAGCAGTTTTGGGCAACTGCGGGGGGGGTCTGAGCAGTTCTTC. Translated: CASSFGQLRGGSEQFF.